This T cell receptor (beta chain) was profiled in a study of blood T cell repertoires in COVID-19. Original handling: Nucleated cell number was recorded as an estimate derived from reference gene primer amplification. The table came from immunoSEQ multiplex PCR; TCRdb's copy has only in-frame clones and leaves some out. The V and J calls and clone size come from that table; D and trimming were worked out from the DNA. The sample lists roughly 300,000 clones; more than 85% were seen once. The CDR3 consists of 17 residues. V was pared by 3 bases and J by 3 bases, with 4 bases of the junction left unmatched. CDR1 and CDR2 (germline): LGHNA, YSLEER. Two consecutive negative NP/OP PCR tests, clearance, or resolved symptoms defined Cohort 3 recovery.

The sample taken for sequencing was PBMCs or T cells enriched from blood (not recorded which). The receptor comes from a woman in her twenties or thirties who had recovered from COVID-19. The chain employs TRBV4-3 and TRBJ2-5; 16 nucleotides line up with TRBD2. CDR3 sequence (DNA): TGCGCCAGCAGCCAGGGGACTAGCGGGGGGGCCGAAGAGACCCAGTACTTC. It codes for CASSQGTSGGAEETQYF.